This T cell receptor beta chain was documented in a study of T cell repertoires in cytomegalovirus infection. Overall study findings and caveats: Identification of carriers of CMV plus the relevant HLA was achieved through cumulative public TCR beta family frequency.

Germline V gene lookup returns CDR1 DFQATT and CDR2 SNEGSKA (reference sequence). The CDR3 sequence is 14 residues long. Deletions cut 0 bases from V and 7 bases from J, with 15 bases between. TCRdb used MiXCR to reprocess the reads, holding one entry per CDR3 protein. The sample comprises roughly 500,000 distinct CDR3 sequences, about 11% of which are singletons, and roughly 10% rests with the top ten. Points on this clonotype: Its target is unknown.

The chain employs TRBV20-1 and TRBJ1-2; weak D call: TRBD1 (6 bases). Sequenced material: PBMCs. The clonotype originates from a human donor in good health (CMV status not recorded). Some clones in this sample may be carry-over from other donors' samples. The CDR3 is CSARDSRDIGGYTF. Written as DNA, the CDR3 is TGCAGTGCTAGAGATTCCCGGGACATAGGTGGCTACACCTTC.